Each of the 20 T cell receptor beta chains below was sequenced from the same sample in a study of blood T cell repertoires in COVID-19. Profiling relied on immunoSEQ multiplex PCR, and the TCRdb table lists in-frame clones only, not all of them. The sample carries roughly 170,000 clones, roughly nine tenths recorded once. Sequenced sample: peripheral blood. The origin of the receptors is a man between 65 and 79 years old with active or convalescent COVID-19.

The chain couples TRBV3-1 (or the pseudogene TRBV3-2) to TRBJ2-2; D call uncertain. The CDR3 is made up of 12 amino acids. Trimming pared 8 bases from V and 2 bases from J, leaving 6 bases between. The germline CDR1 and CDR2 sequences are LGHDT and YNNKEL (reference sequence). The CDR3 region is CASYSNTGELFF. CDR3 coding DNA: TGTGCCAGCTACAGCAACACCGGGGAGCTGTTTTTT.

This clone was seen only once. The chain joins TRBV28 to TRBJ1-1; no reliable D call. The V gene's germline CDR1 is MDHEN and CDR2 SYDVKM. V lost 4 bases and J lost 11, with 11 bases in between. This CDR3 has 11 residues. In DNA form, the CDR3 reads TGTGCCAGCAGTTCCGGGGTCAGTGCTTTCTTT. This sequence encodes CASSSGVSAFF.

This clone came up a few times. The rearrangement links TRBV7-9 to TRBJ1-2; 7 bases agree with TRBD1. Per the germline V gene, CDR1 is SEHNR and CDR2 is FQNEAQ (reference sequence). The CDR3 has 16 amino acids. J was trimmed by 4 bases and V by 2 bases; bases with no gene match: 10. This CDR3 reads CASSLFRDSELYGYTF. CDR3 in DNA: TGTGCCAGCAGCTTATTCCGGGACAGTGAGCTCTATGGCTACACCTTC.

This chain links TRBV5-4 with TRBJ2-7, with TRBD1 matching 10 bases. CDR3 length equals 15 residues. The germline gives CDR1 SGHNT, CDR2 YYREEE (reference sequence). Trimming took 4 bases from V and 3 from J; bases not matched to a gene: 7. CDR3 coding DNA: TGTGCCAGCAGCCAAAGACAGGGGGCGAGCTACGAGCAGTACTTC. It is translated as CASSQRQGASYEQYF.

This clone was detected only a few times. This chain links TRBV28 with TRBJ1-2, with 8 bases matching TRBD1. Looked up from germline, CDR1 is MDHEN and CDR2 is SYDVKM. The V gene end was trimmed by 6 bases and the J gene end by 4 bases; junction bases not matched to a gene: 10. This CDR3 is built from 15 residues. This chain's CDR3 is CASSSDKQGGYGYTF. CDR3 bases: TGTGCCAGCAGCTCCGACAAACAGGGGGGCTATGGCTACACCTTC.

The chain combines TRBV24-1 with TRBJ1-5, with a tentative D call TRBD1 (5 bases). Between the trimmed V and J ends, which lost 4 bases and 7 bases, there was a span of 7 bases. The V gene's germline CDR1 is KGHDR and CDR2 SFDVKD. The CDR3 is 12 residues long. The CDR3 sequence: CATSEGGQPQHF. Written as DNA, the CDR3 is TGTGCCACCAGTGAGGGGGGGCAGCCCCAGCATTTT.

This clone was found once. The rearrangement links TRBV10-2 to TRBJ1-3; D call uncertain. CDR1 and CDR2 (germline): WSHSY, SAAADI. This CDR3 is built from 16 residues. Trimming stripped 3 bases from V and 0 bases from J, with 12 bases between. CDR3 residues: CASSDRRPDSGNTIYF. The CDR3 DNA follows: TGCGCCAGCAGTGACAGGAGGCCTGACTCTGGAAACACCATATATTTT.

The genes are TRBV7-8 and TRBJ1-2; unclear D gene. Between the trimmed V and J ends, which lost 5 bases and 0 bases, there was a span of 13 bases. This CDR3 is built from 15 residues. Germline V CDR1 and CDR2: SGHVS, FQNEAQ. The CDR3 DNA reads TGTGCCAGCAGCCCTCGGGATCTAGCTAACTATGGCTACACCTTC. It specifies CASSPRDLANYGYTF.

Worth noting for this clone: Other DNA sequences in the same sample also yield this CDR3. The chain is built from TRBV4-3 and TRBJ2-1, with D possibly TRBD1 on 6 matching bases. There are 15 residues in the CDR3. V was shortened by 1 base and J by 5 bases, with 12 bases between the two germline ends. Per germline, CDR1 LGHNA and CDR2 YSLEER. The CDR3 region has the DNA TGCGCCAGCAGCCAAGGAGACAGGAGGAACAATGAGCAGTTCTTC. The encoded protein is CASSQGDRRNNEQFF.

The chain couples TRBV7-8 to TRBJ2-5; 7 positions agree with TRBD1. Losses at the gene ends were 6 bases for V and 4 bases for J; bases not matched to a gene: 11. Germline-derived CDR1 and CDR2 are SGHVS and FQNEAQ. This CDR3 is 15 amino acids long. The CDR3 DNA reads TGTGCCAGCAGACACAAGGGGGCGATAGGAGAGACCCAGTACTTC. This translates into CASRHKGAIGETQYF.

This clone was seen once. The V gene is TRBV3-1 (or the pseudogene TRBV3-2), the J gene TRBJ1-1, with unresolved D. CDR3 size: 15 residues. V shed 0 bases and J shed 0 bases, with 8 bases lying between them. Germline V CDR1 and CDR2: LGHDT, YNNKEL (reference sequence). The chain's CDR3 is CASSQEGELNTEAFF. CDR3 coding DNA: TGTGCCAGCAGCCAAGAGGGAGAGTTGAACACTGAAGCTTTCTTT.

The rearrangement links TRBV12-3 or TRBV12-4 to TRBJ2-7, with a tentative D call TRBD2 (5 bases). The CDR3 runs 12 residues. V gave up 5 bases and J gave up 5 bases, with 10 bases separating them. The CDR3: CASSARVNEQYF. In DNA form, the CDR3 reads TGTGCCAGCAGTGCGCGGGTGAACGAGCAGTACTTC.

V is TRBV18 and J is TRBJ1-5, with a tentative D call TRBD1 (5 bases). Between the trimmed V and J ends, which lost 6 bases and 4 bases, there was a span of 13 bases. CDR1 and CDR2 from the germline V gene are KGHSH and LQKENI. The CDR3 runs to 14 residues. The CDR3 region has the DNA TGTGCCAGCTCGCCAGACAGACTTAATCAGCCCCAGCATTTT. Amino acids: CASSPDRLNQPQHF. Based on the CDR3 plus reference TRBV18 and TRBJ1-5, the full variable domain is NAGVMQNPRHLVRRRGQEARLRCSPMKGHSHVYWYRQLPEEGLKFMVYLQKENIIDESGMPKERFSAEFPKEGPSILRIQQVVRGDSAAYFCASSPDRLNQPQHFGDGTRLSIL.

The genes are TRBV19 and TRBJ1-5; D is unclear. CDR1 is LNHDA and CDR2 is SQIVND in the germline V gene (reference sequence). The V gene lost 5 bases and the J gene lost 4 bases, with 9 bases spanning the gap. The CDR3 is 13 residues long. The CDR3 sequence: CASSLKLNQPQHF. The CDR3 bases are TGTGCCAGTAGTCTTAAACTGAATCAGCCCCAGCATTTT.

This chain connects TRBV4-3 to TRBJ1-4, with a tentative D call TRBD1 (5 bases). V was shortened by 1 base and J by 8 bases, with 11 bases between the two germline ends. Germline V gives CDR1 LGHNA, CDR2 YSLEER. The CDR3 is 14 residues long. The CDR3 loop is CASSQALDTEKLFF. The CDR3 DNA reads TGCGCCAGCAGCCAAGCCCTGGACACCGAAAAACTGTTTTTT.

There are a few counts of this clone. The genes are TRBV5-1 and TRBJ1-1, with TRBD1 as a possible D gene (5 bases). Germline CDR1 SGHRS, CDR2 YFSETQ. Deletions cut 4 bases from V and 4 bases from J, with 11 bases between. This CDR3 has 13 amino acids. Written as DNA, the CDR3 is TGCGCCAGCAGCCAGGGACTGCCCACTGAAGCTTTCTTT. This codes for CASSQGLPTEAFF.

Worth noting for this clone: One end of the junction varies from germline; a read error may be responsible. The chain joins TRBV13 to TRBJ1-2; no clear D gene. This CDR3 has 16 amino acids. CDR1 and CDR2 from the germline V gene are PRHDT and FYEKMQ (reference sequence). The CDR3 sequence is CASSLHVTGKSRLAYF. The CDR3 DNA is TGTGCCAGCAGCTTACACGTAACGGGGAAATCGCGTTTGGCGTACTTC.

CDR3 loop: CASSLWTGNEKLFF. The CDR3 DNA reads TGTGCCAGCAGTTTATGGACGGGGAATGAAAAACTGTTTTTT. The chain links TRBV27 to TRBJ1-4; D is ambiguous. There are 14 residues in the CDR3. Per the germline V gene, CDR1 is MNHEY and CDR2 is SMNVEV (reference sequence). V shed 1 base and J shed 5 bases, with 8 bases lying between them.

This clone came up a few times. The chain employs TRBV28 and TRBJ2-4; weak D call: TRBD2 (5 bases). Trimming took 2 bases from V and 0 from J, leaving 8 bases between them. The CDR3 has 15 residues. The germline CDR1 and CDR2 sequences are MDHEN and SYDVKM. CDR3 nucleotide sequence: TGTGCCAGCAGTTTAAGCGGAATAGCCAAAAACATTCAGTACTTC. Its translation is CASSLSGIAKNIQYF. Complete variable domain (other parts from reference TRBV28 and TRBJ2-4): DVKVTQSSRYLVKRTGEKVFLECVQDMDHENMFWYRQDPGLGLRLIYFSYDVKMKEKGDIPEGYSVSREKKERFSLILESASTNQTSMYLCASSLSGIAKNIQYFGAGTRLSVL.

The gene calls are TRBV5-5 and TRBJ2-7; the match to TRBD1 covers 9 bases. V dropped 4 bases and J dropped 7; count of bases not matched to a gene: 9. Looked up from germline, CDR1 is SGHKS and CDR2 is YYEKEE (reference sequence). This CDR3 is 14 amino acids long. CDR3 sequence: CASSLLDRGGEQYF. The CDR3 DNA sequence: TGTGCCAGCAGCCTACTGGACAGGGGAGGAGAGCAGTACTTC.